The text below deals with one T cell receptor (beta chain). Its antigen is currently unknown. With survey level as its setting, the immunoSEQ assay was v3.0. Sequencing used immunoSEQ multiplex PCR; TCRdb keeps in-frame clones, though not all of them. The sample lists around 30,000 clones, 95% occurring once. The entry originates in a study of long-term antiretroviral therapy in people with HIV. Study results and caveats: Across all time points, the repertoire was dominated by clones that expanded before ART.

The CDR3 contains 11 residues. Trimming removed 5 bases at V and 7 bases at J, with 10 bases between. Per germline, CDR1 DFQATT and CDR2 SNEGSKA (reference sequence). Treatment for all HIV-infected participants took place in the United States. Amounts of about 0.85-10 million cryopreserved PBMC were held in the samples before DNA extraction. The chain joins TRBV20-1 to TRBJ2-3; D not resolved. This specimen was unsorted PBMCs, taken 5.3 years after starting antiretroviral therapy. This TCR came from a man aged 25 to 45 with HIV. For the CDR3, the DNA is TGCAGTGCTCAGGACGGATATACGCAGTATTTT. Its translation is CSAQDGYTQYF.